This passage covers 25 T cell receptor beta chains from one sample sequenced in a study of T cell responses to AZD1222 COVID-19 vaccine. The table came from immunoSEQ multiplex PCR; TCRdb's copy has only in-frame clones and leaves some out. The sample consists of around 150,000 clones, almost 90% of them appearing once. The material sequenced was peripheral blood, taken on day 0 of AZD1222 vaccination. These receptors were taken from an adult in good health.

This chain uses TRBV19 with TRBJ2-7, with TRBD1 identical over 7 bases. CDR1 and CDR2 from the germline V gene are LNHDA and SQIVND (reference sequence). V was clipped by 5 bases and J by 2 bases; unmatched bases: 9. This CDR3 is 15 amino acids long. CDR3 nucleotide sequence: TGTGCCAGTAGTGCCCCGGGACAGAGGACCTACGAGCAGTACTTC. It yields the protein CASSAPGQRTYEQYF.

The V gene is TRBV13, the J gene TRBJ2-2, with D uncertain. The CDR3 extends over 16 amino acids. CDR1 and CDR2 (germline): PRHDT, FYEKMQ (reference sequence). With 5 bases removed from V and 2 bases from J, the gap between germline ends came to 15 bases. The CDR3 loop is CASSRFVMGNTGELFF. Written as DNA, the CDR3 is TGTGCCAGCAGCAGATTCGTGATGGGAAACACCGGGGAGCTGTTTTTT.

The chain carries TRBV18 and TRBJ1-5, with D perhaps TRBD1 (6 bases). The germline V and J ends were trimmed by 1 base and 1 base, with 14 bases remaining between them. The germline V gene has CDR1 KGHSH and CDR2 LQKENI. The CDR3 is 17 residues long. This CDR3 reads CASSPRGGGASNQPQHF. CDR3 in DNA: TGTGCCAGCTCACCACGAGGGGGGGGCGCGAGCAATCAGCCCCAGCATTTT. Based on the CDR3 plus reference TRBV18 and TRBJ1-5, the full variable domain is NAGVMQNPRHLVRRRGQEARLRCSPMKGHSHVYWYRQLPEEGLKFMVYLQKENIIDESGMPKERFSAEFPKEGPSILRIQQVVRGDSAAYFCASSPRGGGASNQPQHFGDGTRLSIL.

The chain combines TRBV29-1 with TRBJ2-6; no firm D call. This CDR3 spans 14 amino acids. CDR1 and CDR2 from the germline V gene are SQVTM and ANQGSEA. V was clipped by 3 bases and J by 1 base, with 7 bases between them. Here the CDR3 DNA reads TGCAGCGTTGATAACCCGTCTGGGGCCAACGTCCTGACTTTC. Amino acids: CSVDNPSGANVLTF.

The V and J genes are TRBV30 and TRBJ1-3, with 11 positions matching TRBD1. Germline V gives CDR1 GTSNPN, CDR2 SVGIG (reference sequence). Germline trimming cut 1 base from V and 4 bases from J; bases unmatched to any gene: 15. CDR3 length: 19 amino acids. The CDR3, as DNA: TGTGCCTGGAGTGGGGCCATTACCCGGGACAGGGGGAGGGGAAACACCATATATTTT. Translating it yields CAWSGAITRDRGRGNTIYF.

The genes are TRBV18 and TRBJ1-2; D is undetermined. CDR1 is KGHSH, CDR2 LQKENI, per germline. CDR3 length: 17 residues. The V end lost 2 bases, the J end lost 0 bases, and 16 bases lay between the germline ends. CDR3 residues: CASSPFDTKDSNYGYTF. The CDR3 coding sequence is TGTGCCAGCTCACCATTTGACACCAAAGACTCTAACTATGGCTACACCTTC.

The rearrangement joins TRBV28 to TRBJ1-1; 7 bases map to TRBD1. Unmatched junction bases numbered 7, after V lost 3 bases and J lost 0 bases. The CDR3 length is 16 residues. Germline lookup yields CDR1 MDHEN and CDR2 SYDVKM. CDR3 protein: CASSLRRGLLNTEAFF. CDR3 bases: TGTGCCAGCAGTTTGCGGAGGGGGCTCCTGAACACTGAAGCTTTCTTT. The whole variable domain, filled in from reference TRBV28 and TRBJ1-1, reads DVKVTQSSRYLVKRTGEKVFLECVQDMDHENMFWYRQDPGLGLRLIYFSYDVKMKEKGDIPEGYSVSREKKERFSLILESASTNQTSMYLCASSLRRGLLNTEAFFGQGTRLTVV.

The V call is TRBV5-6, the J call TRBJ2-7; D is uncertain. Trimming stripped 2 bases from V and 1 base from J, with 4 bases between. Germline V gene data show CDR1 as SGHDT and CDR2 as YYEEEE. There are 12 residues in the CDR3. CDR3 DNA: TGTGCCAGCAGCTTTAATTCCTACGAGCAGTACTTC. It translates to CASSFNSYEQYF.

Written as DNA, the CDR3 is TGTGCCAGCTCACCATCCCAGGGCTCTGGAAACACCATATATTTT. Its translation: CASSPSQGSGNTIYF. The V and J genes are TRBV18 and TRBJ1-3, with a tentative D call TRBD1 (5 bases). The CDR3 covers 15 residues. Trimming took 2 bases from V and 0 from J, leaving 8 bases between them. Germline V gives CDR1 KGHSH, CDR2 LQKENI.

This clone was recorded once. The chain links TRBV7-3 to TRBJ1-4; D not resolved. The length of the CDR3 is 17 residues. The V and J ends lost 1 base and 12 bases respectively, with 24 bases between them. Per the germline V gene, CDR1 is SGHTA and CDR2 is FQGTGA. Here the CDR3 DNA reads TGTGCCAGCAGCTTAATAGGTGGGAATTTTGCCCGAAGTGAACTGTTTTTT. Translation gives CASSLIGGNFARSELFF.

The chain carries TRBV27 and TRBJ1-1; 10 positions agree with TRBD1. The V and J ends lost 6 bases and 5 bases, in that order; junction bases with no gene match: 12. In germline, CDR1 is MNHEY, CDR2 SMNVEV (reference sequence). This CDR3 region has 16 residues. The CDR3 region has the DNA TGTGCCAGCAGGGATCAGACAGGGGGCCCAGGGACTGAAGCTTTCTTT. The encoded protein is CASRDQTGGPGTEAFF.

The chain carries TRBV4-1 and TRBJ1-2; weak D call: TRBD1 (5 bases). The V gene lost 2 bases and the J gene lost 7 bases, with 8 bases spanning the gap. This CDR3 comprises 12 residues. In germline, CDR1 is MGHRA, CDR2 YSYEKL. The CDR3 sequence: CASSQTGLGYTF. DNA for the CDR3: TGCGCCAGCAGCCAAACAGGCCTTGGCTACACCTTC.

V usage is TRBV28 and J usage is TRBJ2-7, with TRBD1 matching 9 bases. This CDR3 has 13 amino acids. Germline CDR1 is MDHEN and CDR2 is SYDVKM. The ends lost 5 bases at V and 4 bases at J; junction bases unmatched: 3. CDR3 region: CASSGDRAYEQYF. CDR3 nucleotides: TGTGCCAGCAGTGGGGACAGGGCGTACGAGCAGTACTTC.

V gene TRBV7-9 combines with J gene TRBJ1-5; D gene ambiguous. The length of the CDR3 is 13 residues. V lost 1 base, J lost 5 bases, and 6 bases lay in between. The germline gives CDR1 SEHNR, CDR2 FQNEAQ (reference sequence). The CDR3 DNA sequence: TGTGCCAGCAGCTTAGGCGAGGATCAGCCCCAGCATTTT. This encodes CASSLGEDQPQHF.

The chain links TRBV4-2 to TRBJ1-3, with D unclear. The V gene's germline CDR1 is LGHNA and CDR2 YNFKEQ. Between the trimmed V and J ends, which lost 0 bases and 0 bases, there was a span of 9 bases. This CDR3 has 16 residues. The CDR3, as DNA: TGTGCCAGCAGCCAAGACCTCAGCCCCTCTGGAAACACCATATATTTT. This codes for CASSQDLSPSGNTIYF.

This chain uses TRBV12-3 or TRBV12-4 with TRBJ2-7; TRBD1 is a possible D gene (6 bases). The V gene lost 7 bases and the J gene lost 4 bases, with 14 bases spanning the gap. The CDR3 runs 13 residues. CDR3 loop: CASKAGANYEQYF. The CDR3 nucleotides are TGTGCCAGCAAGGCAGGGGCCAATTACGAGCAGTACTTC.

The chain couples TRBV6-5 to TRBJ1-1; possibly TRBD1 for D (5 bases). CDR1 and CDR2 from the germline V gene are MNHEY and SVGAGI. The CDR3 spans 12 residues. Trimming cost V 7 bases and J 6 bases, with 12 bases left between them. Here the CDR3 reads CASKATGAEAFF. CDR3 DNA: TGTGCCAGCAAGGCTACGGGGGCTGAAGCTTTCTTT.

This chain links TRBV5-4 with TRBJ2-1; 13 bases are a match to TRBD2. Trimming removed 4 bases from V and 6 bases from J; junction bases left unmatched: 4. The V gene's germline CDR1 is SGHNT and CDR2 YYREEE (reference sequence). This CDR3 has 15 amino acids. The CDR3 coding sequence is TGTGCCAGCAGCCCGGGACTAGCGGGAACCAATGAGCAGTTCTTC. It specifies CASSPGLAGTNEQFF.

The chain combines TRBV21-1 with TRBJ2-3; TRBD2, the table's D call, lacks a check against the DNA. TRBV21-1 is assigned pseudogene status. The CDR3 consists of 20 residues. CDR3 amino acids: CASSKDEAGGPGGWTDTQYF. As DNA, the CDR3 is TGTGCCAGCAGCAAAGACGAGGCGGGAGGGCCCGGCGGGTGGACAGATACGCAGTATTTT.

This clone has a single count. The chain employs TRBV28 and TRBJ2-7; 8 bases are a match to TRBD1. The CDR3 is made up of 13 amino acids. After removal of 8 bases from V and 5 bases from J, the junction contained 8 bases not matched to a gene. The germline gives CDR1 MDHEN, CDR2 SYDVKM. The CDR3 DNA reads TGTGCCAGCCTTAGGGAGACAGGGGACGAGCAGTACTTC. Translated, it gives CASLRETGDEQYF.

The rearrangement joins TRBV5-4 to TRBJ1-2, with a tentative D call TRBD1 (5 bases). The V and J ends lost 4 bases and 6 bases respectively, with 22 bases between them. CDR1 and CDR2 (germline): SGHNT, YYREEE (reference sequence). The CDR3 runs to 16 residues. CDR3 coding DNA: TGTGCCAGCAGCATGGGGGGTTGGGTAAAAGAAAATGGCTACACCTTC. Translated, it gives CASSMGGWVKENGYTF.

This chain connects TRBV27 to TRBJ1-4; 11 positions agree with TRBD1. V dropped 3 bases and J dropped 8; count of bases not matched to a gene: 8. The germline gives CDR1 MNHEY, CDR2 SMNVEV (reference sequence). CDR3 size: 16 residues. The CDR3 coding sequence is TGTGCCAGCAGTTTGTACGGGACAGGGGGTGGGGAAAAACTGTTTTTT. Protein sequence: CASSLYGTGGGEKLFF.

The chain uses TRBV19 and TRBJ1-2; TRBD1 aligns across 8 bases. This CDR3 has 13 residues. Germline V gene data show CDR1 as LNHDA and CDR2 as SQIVND (reference sequence). The V segment lost 8 bases and the J segment 4 bases; nucleotides outside the gene matches: 6. CDR3 sequence reads: CASGRQGFYGYTF. The DNA of the CDR3 is TGTGCCAGTGGGAGACAGGGGTTCTATGGCTACACCTTC.

The CDR3 coding sequence is TGTGCCAGCAGTACAACAGGTCTTAGTAATTCACCCCTCCACTTT. Residues: CASSTTGLSNSPLHF. The chain employs TRBV25-1 and TRBJ1-6, with a possible D match to TRBD1 (5 bases). Trimming shortened V by 5 bases and J by 6 bases, and 14 bases separated the two germline ends. The germline gives CDR1 MGHDK, CDR2 SYGVNS. The CDR3 loop spans 15 amino acids.

This clone occurred once. This sequence joins TRBV3-1 (or the pseudogene TRBV3-2) and TRBJ1-5; 7 bases line up with TRBD1. The V gene end was trimmed by 0 bases and the J gene end by 0 bases; junction bases not matched to a gene: 5. The CDR3 runs 17 residues. Germline values: CDR1 LGHDT, CDR2 YNNKEL (reference sequence). CDR3 residues: CASSQDVGTVSNQPQHF. CDR3 DNA sequence: TGTGCCAGCAGCCAAGATGTCGGGACAGTTAGCAATCAGCCCCAGCATTTT.